Presented here are 30 T cell receptor beta chains from one specimen sequenced in a study of shared clonotypes between healthy human individuals (dated by TCRdb to the early 2020s). CD8 naive samples were obtained by positive selection for CCR7 among CD45RO-negative cells, yielding a CD45RA+CCR7+ population from which TemRA cells were excluded. The method was the immunoSEQ multiplex PCR assay. In TCRdb, the immuneACCESS table is reduced to in-frame sequences with V and J assigned. These tables do not hold every clone; where another copy was compared, an unresolved V gene accounts for under half, and the others remain unexplained. The sample table holds about 750,000 clones, of which 80% to 95% were seen once. The ten biggest clones cover under 30% of the sample. Sequences were obtained from naive CD8+ T cells sorted from blood. Read against the paper, the sample's cell subset or site label means: CD45RA+CCR7+. Source of these receptors: a man in his thirties or forties in good health.

This chain joins TRBV28 and TRBJ2-1; 8 bases are shared with TRBD1. The length of the CDR3 is 12 residues. Trimming took 4 bases from V and 9 from J; bases not matched to a gene: 2. Germline V lookup: CDR1 MDHEN, CDR2 SYDVKM. CDR3 protein: CASSSGGAEQFF. CDR3 in DNA: TGTGCCAGCAGTTCAGGGGGCGCTGAGCAGTTCTTC.

The chain uses TRBV5-4 and TRBJ1-1; TRBD1 aligns across 9 bases. Trimming removed 4 bases from V and 0 bases from J; junction bases left unmatched: 1. CDR1 is SGHNT and CDR2 is YYREEE in the germline V gene (reference sequence). The CDR3 length is 14 residues. CDR3 region: CASSGTGLNTEAFF. The CDR3 DNA sequence: TGTGCCAGCAGCGGGACAGGGTTGAACACTGAAGCTTTCTTT.

V gene TRBV27 combines with J gene TRBJ2-2; D is ambiguous. V gave up 3 bases and J gave up 5 bases, with 10 bases separating them. Germline V gene lookup returns CDR1 MNHEY and CDR2 SMNVEV (reference sequence). The CDR3 loop spans 14 amino acids. This chain's CDR3 is CASSFGTSTGELFF. CDR3 coding DNA: TGTGCCAGCAGTTTCGGCACGTCGACCGGGGAGCTGTTTTTT.

In nucleotides, the CDR3 is TGTGCCAGCAGGCAAACAGGGGGCGTGGATGGCTACACCTTC. Residues: CASRQTGGVDGYTF. The J gene is TRBJ1-2, the V gene TRBV27; 9 bases map to TRBD1. Germline V lookup: CDR1 MNHEY, CDR2 SMNVEV (reference sequence). The CDR3 runs 14 residues. J lost 6 bases, V lost 6 bases, and 8 bases had no gene match.

This clone appeared once. The chain carries TRBV5-8 and TRBJ2-1; D remains unclear. Germline CDR1 is SGHTS and CDR2 is YDEGEE. There are 14 residues in the CDR3. V shed 1 base and J shed 8 bases, with 13 bases lying between them. CDR3: CASSLLYRTDEQFF. Here the CDR3 DNA reads TGTGCCAGCAGCTTGCTATATCGAACTGATGAGCAGTTCTTC.

This chain joins TRBV4-1 and TRBJ2-4, with a possible D match to TRBD2 (6 bases). V was shortened by 0 bases and J by 6 bases, with 12 bases between the two germline ends. Germline V gene lookup returns CDR1 MGHRA and CDR2 YSYEKL. This CDR3 is 15 amino acids long. The CDR3 loop reads CASSQDRGGGNIQYF. The CDR3 DNA reads TGCGCCAGCAGCCAAGATCGGGGAGGAGGAAACATTCAGTACTTC.

Comment on this clone: Other DNA sequences from this sample encode an identical CDR3 as well. The genes are TRBV13 and TRBJ2-1; maybe TRBD2 (6 bases). The germline V and J ends were trimmed by 0 bases and 4 bases, with 13 bases remaining between them. CDR3 size: 16 residues. Germline-derived CDR1 and CDR2 are PRHDT and FYEKMQ (reference sequence). CDR3 amino acids: CASSLGLGRGYNEQFF. Written as DNA, the CDR3 is TGTGCCAGCAGCTTAGGCCTAGGTCGGGGGTACAATGAGCAGTTCTTC.

V gene TRBV19 combines with J gene TRBJ1-2; the D gene is possibly TRBD1 (5 bases). There are 16 residues in the CDR3. The germline V and J ends were trimmed by 7 bases and 3 bases, with 21 bases remaining between them. Germline-derived CDR1 and CDR2 are LNHDA and SQIVND (reference sequence). The CDR3 reads CASTNLWQGGDYGYTF. Written as DNA, the CDR3 is TGTGCCAGTACCAACTTATGGCAGGGAGGGGACTATGGCTACACCTTC.

The CDR3 loop is CAIRDRGQETQYF. The CDR3 DNA reads as TGTGCCATCCGGGACAGGGGACAAGAGACCCAGTACTTC. The chain recombines TRBV10-3 with TRBJ2-5; 10 nucleotides match TRBD1. CDR3 size: 13 residues. Trimming removed 8 bases from V and 2 bases from J; junction bases left unmatched: 2. Germline V gene data show CDR1 as ENHRY and CDR2 as SYGVKD.

The chain joins TRBV29-1 to TRBJ2-1; D is perhaps TRBD1 or TRBD2 (5 bases each). Per the germline V gene, CDR1 is SQVTM and CDR2 is ANQGSEA. The CDR3 is made up of 12 amino acids. Trimming removed 5 bases at V and 8 bases at J, with 13 bases between. The CDR3 sequence is CSVLPREHEQFF. For the CDR3, the DNA is TGCAGCGTTCTGCCCAGGGAGCATGAGCAGTTCTTC.

The rearrangement links TRBV6-5 to TRBJ1-2; D gene unclear. From germline, CDR1 is MNHEY and CDR2 SVGAGI. V dropped 7 bases and J dropped 6 bases, with 12 bases sitting between them. The CDR3 is 12 residues long. CDR3 in amino acids: CASTLDRNGYTF. The CDR3 nucleotides are TGTGCCAGCACTCTGGATAGAAATGGCTACACCTTC.

The chain employs TRBV28 and TRBJ2-1; unclear D gene. V lost 3 bases, J lost 3 bases, and 6 bases lay in between. Germline V gene data show CDR1 as MDHEN and CDR2 as SYDVKM. This CDR3 has 13 amino acids. CDR3 sequence (DNA): TGTGCCAGCAGTTTCGAAAGCTACAATGAGCAGTTCTTC. Translating gives CASSFESYNEQFF.

This clone has a handful of counts. The CDR3 bases are TGTGCCAGTAGTATTACGCCCGTAGGGAGCAATCAGCCCCAGCATTTT. Translation gives CASSITPVGSNQPQHF. This chain connects TRBV19 to TRBJ1-5; D is unresolved. The CDR3 totals 16 residues. Trimming shortened V by 3 bases and J by 1 base, and 13 bases separated the two germline ends. The germline gives CDR1 LNHDA, CDR2 SQIVND (reference sequence).

The chain combines TRBV28 with TRBJ2-1, with TRBD1 matching 8 bases. CDR3 length equals 16 residues. Per the germline V gene, CDR1 is MDHEN and CDR2 is SYDVKM. V lost 1 base, J lost 5 bases, and 7 bases stayed unmatched. Here the CDR3 reads CASSLSSDRGNNEQFF. CDR3 bases: TGTGCCAGCAGTTTATCCAGCGACAGGGGTAACAATGAGCAGTTCTTC.

The rearrangement joins TRBV16 to TRBJ2-1; D uncertain. The CDR3 is 13 residues long. V lost 3 bases and J lost 6, with 9 bases in between. The V gene's germline CDR1 is KGHSY and CDR2 FQNENV. CDR3 sequence reads: CASSHLPGNEQFF. Written as DNA, the CDR3 is TGTGCCAGCAGCCACCTCCCCGGCAATGAGCAGTTCTTC.

This clone has only one observation. The rearrangement links TRBV5-4 to TRBJ2-7; the match to TRBD2 covers 10 bases. The CDR3 consists of 15 residues. CDR1 SGHNT and CDR2 YYREEE come from the germline V gene (reference sequence). V was pared by 4 bases and J by 4 bases, with 8 bases of the junction left unmatched. The CDR3 DNA reads TGTGCCAGCAGCCCTTGGACTAGCGGAGGATACGAGCAGTACTTC. This codes for CASSPWTSGGYEQYF.

This chain uses TRBV25-1 with TRBJ1-2; a weak D match, TRBD1 (5 bases). CDR3 size: 14 residues. Trimming stripped 3 bases from V and 5 bases from J, with 13 bases between. Per germline, CDR1 MGHDK and CDR2 SYGVNS. The CDR3 DNA reads as TGTGCCAGCAGTGAGCCCCGACAGACTTATGGCTACACCTTC. Its protein is CASSEPRQTYGYTF.

The chain uses TRBV27 and TRBJ1-1; a weak D match, TRBD1 (5 bases). With 7 bases removed from V and 1 base from J, the gap between germline ends came to 13 bases. CDR3 length: 14 residues. Germline CDR1 MNHEY, CDR2 SMNVEV (reference sequence). The CDR3 coding sequence is TGTGCCAGCAAAACGGGACTCTCGAACACTGAAGCTTTCTTT. As protein: CASKTGLSNTEAFF.

The genes are TRBV2 and TRBJ2-1; D possibly corresponds to TRBD2 (6 bases). Trimming shortened V by 8 bases and J by 3 bases, and 14 bases separated the two germline ends. The length of the CDR3 is 14 residues. Germline V gene lookup returns CDR1 SNHLY and CDR2 FYNNEI. The CDR3 nucleotides are TGTGCCAGCGGCGCCGGGACTGGCTACAATGAGCAGTTCTTC. Translated: CASGAGTGYNEQFF.

This clone was seen a handful of times. The chain combines TRBV28 with TRBJ1-5; D is ambiguous. CDR3 length: 15 residues. Germline V gives CDR1 MDHEN, CDR2 SYDVKM. Trimming cost V 3 bases and J 3 bases, with 12 bases left between them. CDR3 sequence (DNA): TGTGCCAGCAGTTTCAAGAGGTATTCCAATCAGCCCCAGCATTTT. It specifies CASSFKRYSNQPQHF.

V usage is TRBV4-3 and J usage is TRBJ2-1, with D unclear. Between the trimmed V and J ends, which lost 1 base and 9 bases, there was a span of 4 bases. CDR3 length: 11 residues. The germline gives CDR1 LGHNA, CDR2 YSLEER. The CDR3 nucleotides read TGCGCCAGCAGCCAAGCCAGTGAGCAGTTCTTC. Its protein is CASSQASEQFF.

The genes are TRBV9 and TRBJ2-1, with a weak D call TRBD2 (5 bases). Trimming shortened V by 4 bases and J by 9 bases, and 14 bases separated the two germline ends. From germline, CDR1 is SGDLS and CDR2 YYNGEE. The CDR3 has 13 residues. The DNA for the CDR3 is TGTGCCAGCAGCACGTCCGCGCGGGTTGAGCAGTTCTTC. Protein sequence: CASSTSARVEQFF.

The chain uses TRBV4-1 and TRBJ1-1; D unresolved. The length of the CDR3 is 13 residues. The V gene lost 4 bases and the J gene lost 7 bases, with 13 bases spanning the gap. Per the germline V gene, CDR1 is MGHRA and CDR2 is YSYEKL. CDR3 region: CASSLGLRDEAFF. Written as DNA, the CDR3 is TGCGCCAGCAGCCTTGGGCTGCGGGATGAAGCTTTCTTT.

The genes are TRBV6-5 and TRBJ2-1, with 10 bases aligning to TRBD2. Germline V gene data show CDR1 as MNHEY and CDR2 as SVGAGI. The junction had 5 bases not matched to a gene; V was cut back by 7 bases and J by 2 bases. This CDR3 is 15 amino acids long. DNA of the CDR3: TGTGCCAGCAACAGCGGGAGGGGAACCTACAATGAGCAGTTCTTC. Translating gives CASNSGRGTYNEQFF.

This clone was observed a handful of times. The V call is TRBV7-9, the J call TRBJ2-2; 8 nucleotides agree with TRBD2. The CDR3 covers 15 residues. Per the germline V gene, CDR1 is SEHNR and CDR2 is FQNEAQ (reference sequence). V was clipped by 5 bases and J by 7 bases; unmatched bases: 9. The chain's CDR3 is CASSPLAGIIGELFF. The CDR3 DNA sequence: TGTGCCAGCAGCCCATTAGCGGGAATTATCGGGGAGCTGTTTTTT.

This chain uses TRBV7-3 with TRBJ2-7; D gene ambiguous. Trimming removed 0 bases at V and 0 bases at J, with 18 bases between. In germline, CDR1 is SGHTA, CDR2 FQGTGA. The CDR3 runs 18 residues. The CDR3 here is CASSLTTLAPASSYEQYF. DNA for the CDR3: TGTGCCAGCAGCTTAACCACATTGGCCCCGGCCAGCTCCTACGAGCAGTACTTC.

V and J are TRBV6-5 and TRBJ2-7; D is unclear. This CDR3 contains 14 residues. From germline, CDR1 is MNHEY and CDR2 SVGAGI. Trimming took off 8 bases at V and 1 base at J, with 15 bases between the two ends. CDR3 bases: TGTGCCAGCGCAACCCGGCCCTTATCCTACGAGCAGTACTTC. It is translated as CASATRPLSYEQYF.

The V gene is TRBV4-1, the J gene TRBJ2-3; 11 nucleotides align to TRBD2. Germline CDR1 reads MGHRA; CDR2 reads YSYEKL. The trim removed 5 bases at V and 3 bases at J, leaving 7 bases unmatched. This CDR3 has 16 residues. The CDR3 loop is CASSYALAGGTDTQYF. The DNA for the CDR3 is TGCGCCAGCAGCTATGCATTAGCGGGAGGGACAGATACGCAGTATTTT.

This clone has a handful of counts. CDR3 sequence: CASSESAGSSPFYEQYF. The CDR3 nucleotides read TGCGCCAGCAGTGAGTCGGCCGGGTCCAGCCCATTTTACGAGCAGTACTTC. The chain employs TRBV10-1 and TRBJ2-7, with D unclear. Trimming shortened V by 0 bases and J by 4 bases, and 19 bases separated the two germline ends. CDR1 is WNHNN, CDR2 SYGVQD, per germline (reference sequence). The CDR3 has 17 residues.

The V gene is TRBV27, the J gene TRBJ2-1; D is unresolved. Germline CDR1 and CDR2: MNHEY and SMNVEV (reference sequence). V gave up 0 bases and J gave up 6 bases, with 6 bases separating them. CDR3 size: 13 residues. CDR3 protein: CASSLSGANEQFF. Here the CDR3 DNA reads TGTGCCAGCAGTTTATCAGGAGCCAATGAGCAGTTCTTC.